The source of this T cell receptor (beta chain) is a study of graft-versus-host responses after intestinal transplantation. Study at large: Induction with anti-thymocyte globulin, then tacrolimus and steroids for around three years, was given to all recipients. Study-wide results and limits: The study found high graft-versus-host to host-versus-graft clonal ratios in allografts of patients with graft-donor T cell macrochimerism.

V lost 0 bases and J lost 8, with 11 bases in between. Looked up from germline, CDR1 is LNHNV and CDR2 is YYDKDF (reference sequence). The CDR3 has 15 residues. The authors combined roughly 200,000 CFSE-labeled responder cells with roughly 200,000 irradiated, violet-dye-labeled stimulator cells in plates. TCRdb's table, derived via immunoSEQ multiplex PCR, lists solely in-frame clones and lacks some. The table lists fewer than 15,000 clones, roughly a third of them singletons. The specimen was alloreactive CD8+ T cells from a mixed lymphocyte reaction culture, collected before intestinal transplant. Subset denoted: CFSE-low proliferating T cells sorted from roughly six-day pre-transplant mixed lymphocyte reaction (GvH or HvG direction). The clonotype comes from a human patient who received an intestinal transplant. The chain uses TRBV15 and TRBJ1-6, with D unresolved. CDR3 protein: CATSRDGQVYSPLHF. For the CDR3, the DNA is TGTGCCACCAGCAGAGATGGGCAGGTCTATTCACCCCTCCACTTT.